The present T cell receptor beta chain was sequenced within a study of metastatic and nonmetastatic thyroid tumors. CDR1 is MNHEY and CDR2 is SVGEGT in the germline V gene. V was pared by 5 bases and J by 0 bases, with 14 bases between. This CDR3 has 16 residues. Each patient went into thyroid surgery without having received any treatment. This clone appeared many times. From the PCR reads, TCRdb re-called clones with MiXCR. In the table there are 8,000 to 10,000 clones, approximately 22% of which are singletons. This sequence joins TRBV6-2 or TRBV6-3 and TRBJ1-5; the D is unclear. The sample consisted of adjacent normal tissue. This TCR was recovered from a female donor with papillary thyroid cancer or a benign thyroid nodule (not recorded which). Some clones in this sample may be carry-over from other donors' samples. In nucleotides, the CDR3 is TGTGCCAGCAGTCGGGCCCGACACGATAGCAATCAGCCCCAGCATTTT. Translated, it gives CASSRARHDSNQPQHF.